This T cell receptor beta chain was observed in a study of control samples from healthy donors and cancer patients. The CDR3 totals 15 residues. V dropped 2 bases and J dropped 8; count of bases not matched to a gene: 6. Germline lookup yields CDR1 SEHNR and CDR2 FQNEAQ (reference sequence). Generated by immunoSEQ multiplex PCR, the TCRdb table keeps only in-frame clones and is missing some. Of some 140,000 clones in the sample, 70% to 90% were seen once. This receptor was identified in a woman in her thirties in good health. The specimen sequenced was blood. This chain links TRBV7-9 with TRBJ1-6; 7 bases fit TRBD1. CDR3: CASSLNRGLDSPLHF. CDR3 bases: TGTGCCAGCAGCTTAAACAGGGGTTTAGATTCACCCCTCCACTTT.